The present entry profiles one TCR beta chain with its context. Germline-derived CDR1 and CDR2 are MDHEN and SYDVKM. V was pared by 4 bases and J by 8 bases, with 14 bases between. The CDR3 is made up of 13 amino acids. Primers for the PCR totalled 60 Vbeta and 13 Jbeta. Libraries were prepared by immunoSEQ multiplex PCR; TCRdb keeps only in-frame clonotypes and omits some of them. The sample includes some 120,000 clones, 80% of them seen just once. These data are taken from a study of cytomegalovirus exposure and HLA in healthy donors. The TCR comes from a man aged 40-55 years in good health and CMV-seronegative. The chain joins TRBV28 to TRBJ1-2, with a weak D call TRBD1 (6 bases). The sample comprised PBMCs. The CDR3 bases are TGTGCCAGCAGTTCACAGGGCTATCGCGGCTACACCTTC. Protein product: CASSSQGYRGYTF.